The T cell receptor beta chain under discussion was sequenced for a study of early T cells in non-severe SARS-CoV-2 infection (dated by TCRdb to the early 2020s). In the study overall: Bulk RNA from unsorted whole blood was used for TCR sequencing, so alpha and beta chains could not be paired.

Results and caveats for the whole study, not just this receptor: Matching against VDJdb was skewed toward anti-spike CD8 responses, likely underestimated virus-specific expansions, and missed private and CD4 specificities.

Set within a cohort of healthcare workers in London, UK, this nested case-control study involved weekly PCR testing of nasopharyngeal swabs along with blood sampling. Healthcare workers were recruited during the week of the UK lockdown, between 23 and 31 March 2020, and followed weekly for up to about 15 weeks. The table lists this clonotype with a few counts. It lacks a known antigen. No base quality information exists; no much larger clone differs at one position. Libraries were built with 5' RACE. Sequencing used a NextSeq 500. Unique molecular identifiers were attached to individual cDNA molecules in the TCR library protocol so that sequencing error and PCR bias could be corrected. TCR alpha and beta chains were both sequenced, and the abundances of alpha and beta sequences in each sample were closely correlated with each other. The original pipeline was this. Decombinator V4 was used to annotate the V gene, J gene and CDR3 of the TCR sequences. TCRs were defined as expanded if a significant change between any two time points was detected under a Poisson model with p below 0.0001. Abundances of TCRs were expressed as counts per million after normalisation to the total number of TCRs sequenced in each sample. MAIT TCRs were defined by TRAV1-2 paired with TRAJ12, TRAJ20 or TRAJ33, and iNKT TCRs by TRAV10 paired with TRAJ18. VDJdb, accessed 1 November 2021, was searched for CMV, EBV and SARS-CoV-2 annotated TCRs, excluding TCRs annotated for multiple antigens. TCRdb reworked the public reads: Q25 trimming with fastp, MiXCR clone assembly, productive beta chains retained. When rows share a CDR3 protein, they turn into one entry using the most common DNA and genes. What appears here as the V and J calls and clone size reflects TCRdb's work, not the paper's. Counted in this sample were roughly 77,000 distinct CDR3 sequences; 12% of them appeared once. The ten largest make up 3.5% to 5.5% of the sample.

V has 0 bases trimmed and J has 8 bases trimmed; junction bases matching no gene number 8. CDR1 and CDR2, looked up from the germline V gene, are ENHRY and SYGVKD. The CDR3 runs 16 residues from the cysteine to the phenylalanine. Only the CDR3 region is kept as DNA, spanning 48 bases read in frame from base 1. The receptor was derived from an adult who was a healthcare worker with PCR-confirmed SARS-CoV-2 infection or an uninfected control (not recorded which). The sample comprised whole blood. Recombination connected TRBV10-3 to TRBJ2-1; TRBD2 lines up with 9 middle nucleotides. The nucleotide sequence is TGTGCCATCAGTGAGTCGGTTGCGGGGGGGCTCTATGAGCAGTTCTTC. This encodes CAISESVAGGLYEQFF.